The 2 T cell receptor beta chains below all came from one sample that was sequenced in a study of blood T cell repertoires in COVID-19. Here immunoSEQ multiplex PCR was the method, and the copy in TCRdb shows in-frame clones only, minus some. The repertoire consists of 300,000 to 350,000 clones, with roughly 89% occurring once and the leading ten covering approximately 4.1%. Material for sequencing was peripheral blood. The receptor source for this set is a woman aged 60 to 75 with COVID-19, enrolled during active disease.

The rearrangement joins TRBV15 to TRBJ1-4; 8 bases are shared with TRBD1. Germline loops: CDR1 LNHNV, CDR2 YYDKDF (reference sequence). J was trimmed by 4 bases and V by 4 bases; bases with no gene match: 5. This CDR3 is 15 amino acids long. The CDR3 spells CATSTPDRGNEKLFF. CDR3 nucleotide sequence: TGTGCCACCAGCACCCCCGACAGGGGTAATGAAAAACTGTTTTTT.

This CDR3 is CATSRGQEGVFF. The CDR3 region has the DNA TGTGCCACCAGCAGGGGACAGGAGGGAGTGTTTTTT. The chain has TRBV15 and TRBJ1-4; 8 nucleotides agree with TRBD1. J was trimmed by 15 bases and V by 3 bases; bases with no gene match: 6. The CDR3 covers 12 residues. Germline CDR1 reads LNHNV; CDR2 reads YYDKDF (reference sequence).